This T cell receptor (beta chain) was found in a study of CD8 T cells in Susac syndrome. In the study overall: The sequenced Susac syndrome patients included about six who had clinically active disease and about 8 who were in remission.

TCR beta sequences were obtained from blood CD8+ and CD4+ T cells. FACS was used to enrich TEMRA cells, whereas the CD8+ and CD4+ T cells were obtained by negative isolation. Random hexamers were used to reverse transcribe the RNA input (about 0.5 to 1 ug). TCRdb re-derived calls from the immunoSEQ multiplex PCR reads in MiXCR, one entry per CDR3 protein. The table shows 150,000 to 200,000 distinct CDR3 sequences, with about 91% occurring only once. This CDR3 region has 15 residues. Germline CDR1 and CDR2: SEHNR and FQNEAQ (reference sequence). Losses at the gene ends were 5 bases for V and 9 bases for J; bases not matched to a gene: 10.

Sequencing was carried out using CD4+ T cells from PBMCs. This sequence originates from a human donor with Susac syndrome. This chain joins TRBV7-9 and TRBJ2-1, with TRBD2 matching over 10 bases. CDR3 sequence: CASSIPGSGRGEQFF. The CDR3 region has the DNA TGTGCCAGCAGCATCCCTGGGAGCGGGAGGGGTGAGCAGTTCTTC.